This passage covers 31 T cell receptor beta chains from one sample sequenced in a study of T cell responses to AZD1222 COVID-19 vaccine. The table came from immunoSEQ multiplex PCR; TCRdb's copy has only in-frame clones and leaves some out. The sample lists roughly 110,000 clones, about 93% seen once, with roughly 21% in the top ten. The material sequenced was peripheral blood, taken on day 0 of AZD1222 vaccination. Source of these receptors: an adult in good health.

This chain uses TRBV7-9 with TRBJ1-2; 7 nucleotides match TRBD1. Unmatched junction bases numbered 7, after V lost 7 bases and J lost 2 bases. The germline gives CDR1 SEHNR, CDR2 FQNEAQ (reference sequence). The CDR3 has 14 residues. The CDR3 protein is CASTSAGGNYGYTF. For the CDR3, the DNA is TGTGCCAGCACCTCTGCAGGGGGGAACTATGGCTACACCTTC.

The chain joins TRBV7-9 to TRBJ2-7; D gene ambiguous. The CDR3 loop spans 12 amino acids. Looked up from germline, CDR1 is SEHNR and CDR2 is FQNEAQ (reference sequence). V lost 1 base and J 2 bases, leaving 3 bases between the germline ends. CDR3 sequence reads: CASSLGTYEQYF. CDR3 nucleotides: TGTGCCAGCAGCTTAGGTACCTACGAGCAGTACTTC. Drawing the rest from reference TRBV7-9 and TRBJ2-7, the complete variable domain is DTGVSQNPRHKITKRGQNVTFRCDPISEHNRLYWYRQTLGQGPEFLTYFQNEAQLEKSRLLSDRFSAERPKGSFSTLEIQRTEQGDSAMYLCASSLGTYEQYFGPGTRLTVT.

The chain employs TRBV4-3 and TRBJ2-7; D is perhaps TRBD1 (5 bases). Deletions cut 0 bases from V and 2 bases from J, with 11 bases between. CDR1 is LGHNA, CDR2 YSLEER, per germline. The CDR3 is made up of 15 amino acids. The CDR3: CASSQDGPGTYEQYF. In nucleotides, the CDR3 is TGCGCCAGCAGCCAAGATGGTCCAGGGACCTACGAGCAGTACTTC.

The V and J genes are TRBV2 and TRBJ2-1; no clear D. The CDR3 contains 13 residues. CDR1 SNHLY and CDR2 FYNNEI come from the germline V gene. Trimming left V 6 bases short and J 5 bases short, with 11 bases between. DNA for the CDR3: TGTGCCAGCAGGGAGCTTCAGCACAATGAGCAGTTCTTC. Translating it yields CASRELQHNEQFF.

The CDR3 loop is CASSEGRPSGYSPLHF. Written as DNA, the CDR3 is TGTGCCAGCAGCGAGGGGAGGCCGAGTGGGTATTCACCCCTCCACTTT. V gene TRBV7-2 combines with J gene TRBJ1-6, with D maybe TRBD1 (5 bases). Germline values: CDR1 SGHTA, CDR2 FQGNSA. With 5 bases removed from V and 8 bases from J, the gap between germline ends came to 19 bases. This CDR3 spans 16 amino acids.

V is TRBV6-2 or TRBV6-3 and J is TRBJ2-7; 7 nucleotides line up with TRBD1. CDR1 MNHEY and CDR2 SVGEGT come from the germline V gene. Unmatched junction bases numbered 11, after V lost 2 bases and J lost 7 bases. The CDR3 runs 15 residues. The CDR3 DNA follows: TGTGCCAGCAGTTACAACAGGGGAGCCTCTTATGAGCAGTACTTC. This gives the protein CASSYNRGASYEQYF.

V usage is TRBV7-2 and J usage is TRBJ1-1, with D maybe TRBD1 (5 bases). Germline CDR1 SGHTA, CDR2 FQGNSA. The CDR3 is 14 residues long. The V gene lost 1 base and the J gene lost 3 bases, with 9 bases spanning the gap. DNA of the CDR3: TGTGCCAGCAGCTTAGAGGCCAGGGACACTGAAGCTTTCTTT. The encoded protein is CASSLEARDTEAFF.

This clone was observed a single time. CDR3 coding DNA: TGTGCCAGCAGGCCCGACAGGGCGCCCGGAAACACCATATATTTT. Amino acids: CASRPDRAPGNTIYF. This chain uses TRBV3-1 (or the pseudogene TRBV3-2) with TRBJ1-3; 7 nucleotides agree with TRBD1. This CDR3 comprises 15 residues. Germline CDR1 is LGHDT and CDR2 is YNNKEL (reference sequence). The junction had 9 bases not matched to a gene; V was cut back by 6 bases and J by 4 bases.

The V gene is TRBV3-1 (or the pseudogene TRBV3-2), the J gene TRBJ1-1; D gene uncertain. The CDR3 contains 12 residues. The V gene's germline CDR1 is LGHDT and CDR2 YNNKEL (reference sequence). The V and J ends lost 4 bases and 6 bases respectively, with 9 bases between them. CDR3 bases: TGTGCCAGCAGCCGCCAGGCGTCTGAAGCTTTCTTT. Translated, it gives CASSRQASEAFF.

This clone showed up just once. The J gene is TRBJ1-4, the V gene TRBV4-1; no definite D call. There are 13 residues in the CDR3. Germline assignment: CDR1 MGHRA and CDR2 YSYEKL. The V and J ends lost 5 bases and 7 bases respectively, with 11 bases between them. The CDR3 sequence: CASSLKEGEKLFF. In DNA, the CDR3 is TGCGCCAGCAGCTTGAAAGAAGGTGAAAAACTGTTTTTT.

The V and J genes are TRBV4-3 and TRBJ1-4; D might be TRBD1 (6 bases). The CDR3 extends over 15 amino acids. CDR1 and CDR2 from the germline V gene are LGHNA and YSLEER. Trimming removed 2 bases from V and 7 bases from J, with 14 bases in between. The CDR3, as DNA: TGCGCCAGCAGCCAATTTACAGGGATTGGTGAAAAACTGTTTTTT. This codes for CASSQFTGIGEKLFF.

The chain carries TRBV6-2 or TRBV6-3 and TRBJ2-7; D perhaps matches TRBD2 (6 bases). Trimming took off 4 bases at V and 0 bases at J, with 16 bases between the two ends. The CDR3 consists of 16 residues. The V gene's germline CDR1 is MNHEY and CDR2 SVGEGT. CDR3 sequence (DNA): TGTGCCAGCAGTTCTCGACGGCAGGGAGGCTCCTACGAGCAGTACTTC. It is translated as CASSSRRQGGSYEQYF.

V gene TRBV18 combines with J gene TRBJ1-2; 10 nucleotides agree with TRBD1. This CDR3 has 14 residues. Losses at the gene ends were 3 bases for V and 11 bases for J; bases not matched to a gene: 9. Germline V gene data show CDR1 as KGHSH and CDR2 as LQKENI. CDR3 sequence reads: CASSPEGQGRSYTF. The CDR3 nucleotides read TGTGCCAGCTCACCCGAGGGACAGGGGAGGAGTTACACCTTC.

This chain connects TRBV3-1 (or the pseudogene TRBV3-2) to TRBJ2-2; the match to TRBD1 covers 8 bases. Germline V gene lookup returns CDR1 LGHDT and CDR2 YNNKEL (reference sequence). The CDR3 sequence is 15 residues long. The trim removed 4 bases at V and 4 bases at J, leaving 5 bases unmatched. The CDR3 region is CASSLGTGTTGELFF. CDR3 sequence (DNA): TGTGCCAGCAGCCTAGGGACAGGAACCACCGGGGAGCTGTTTTTT.

The chain has TRBV5-1 and TRBJ1-5, with unresolved D. Germline CDR1 reads SGHRS; CDR2 reads YFSETQ. V was trimmed by 0 bases and J by 0 bases, leaving 7 bases between them. The CDR3 is 15 residues long. CDR3 nucleotide sequence: TGCGCCAGCAGCTTGGGGACTTATAGCAATCAGCCCCAGCATTTT. The encoded protein is CASSLGTYSNQPQHF.

V is TRBV6-1 and J is TRBJ2-1; D not certain. The CDR3 covers 14 residues. Per the germline V gene, CDR1 is MNHNS and CDR2 is SASEGT. V lost 0 bases and J lost 5, with 8 bases in between. This chain's CDR3 is CASSEAGGHNEQFF. For the CDR3, the DNA is TGTGCCAGCAGTGAAGCCGGCGGTCACAATGAGCAGTTCTTC.

The V gene is TRBV6-1, the J gene TRBJ1-6, with TRBD1 as a possible D gene (6 bases). V was shortened by 2 bases and J by 8 bases, with 13 bases between the two germline ends. The CDR3 sequence is 15 residues long. Germline lookup yields CDR1 MNHNS and CDR2 SASEGT. The CDR3 spells CASSELGAGDSPLHF. CDR3 DNA: TGTGCCAGCAGTGAACTGGGGGCCGGTGATTCACCCCTCCACTTT.

In DNA, the CDR3 is TGTGCCAGCTCACCGGGCAGGGGGCGGACAAACTATGGCTACACCTTC. As protein: CASSPGRGRTNYGYTF. The V call is TRBV18, the J call TRBJ1-2; 8 nucleotides line up with TRBD1. The CDR3 runs 16 residues. V shed 3 bases, J shed 2 bases, and the junction held 8 bases outside the gene matches. CDR1 and CDR2 (germline): KGHSH, LQKENI.

The chain has TRBV18 and TRBJ2-1, with TRBD2 matching over 10 bases. The CDR3 consists of 17 residues. The V segment lost 6 bases and the J segment 6 bases; nucleotides outside the gene matches: 14. Per the germline V gene, CDR1 is KGHSH and CDR2 is LQKENI. This CDR3 is CASSKRSPGLALNEQFF. DNA for the CDR3: TGTGCCAGCTCCAAACGCTCACCGGGACTAGCGCTCAATGAGCAGTTCTTC.

V is TRBV10-3 and J is TRBJ1-5; no reliable D call. Germline CDR1 is ENHRY and CDR2 is SYGVKD. Trimming removed 3 bases from V and 6 bases from J, with 12 bases in between. The CDR3 runs to 14 residues. CDR3 loop: CAISDSGEGQPQHF. CDR3 DNA: TGTGCCATCAGTGATTCCGGAGAGGGTCAGCCCCAGCATTTT.

The chain is built from TRBV9 and TRBJ1-1; D is undetermined. Deletions cut 0 bases from V and 0 bases from J, with 6 bases between. This CDR3 has 14 residues. The germline V gene encodes CDR1 SGDLS and CDR2 YYNGEE. CDR3 residues: CASSVADLNTEAFF. The CDR3 DNA sequence: TGTGCCAGCAGCGTAGCGGATCTGAACACTGAAGCTTTCTTT. The full variable domain, its missing parts supplied by reference TRBV9 and TRBJ1-1, is DSGVTQTPKHLITATGQRVTLRCSPRSGDLSVYWYQQSLDQGLQFLIQYYNGEERAKGNILERFSAQQFPDLHSELNLSSLELGDSALYFCASSVADLNTEAFFGQGTRLTVV.

CDR3 sequence (DNA): TGTGCCAGCAGCTTAAGCGCGTCACAGGGGAACCCTGGAAACACCATATATTTT. Translated, it gives CASSLSASQGNPGNTIYF. The V and J genes are TRBV11-2 and TRBJ1-3; 7 bases are shared with TRBD1. CDR1 and CDR2 (germline): SGHAT, FQNNGV. The CDR3 extends over 18 amino acids. V dropped 2 bases and J dropped 2; count of bases not matched to a gene: 12.

This sequence joins TRBV29-1 and TRBJ2-7, with 9 nucleotides matching TRBD2. CDR1 SQVTM and CDR2 ANQGSEA come from the germline V gene. The CDR3 extends over 12 amino acids. V gave up 5 bases and J gave up 2 bases; unmatched junction bases: 1. DNA for the CDR3: TGCAGCGTTCGGACTAGCGCCTACGAGCAGTACTTC. This translates into CSVRTSAYEQYF.

V is TRBV20-1 and J is TRBJ1-2; no clear D gene. Germline CDR1 DFQATT, CDR2 SNEGSKA (reference sequence). The CDR3 is made up of 11 amino acids. V lost 3 bases and J lost 6, with 8 bases in between. The CDR3 region is CSARGLDGYTF. CDR3 sequence (DNA): TGCAGTGCTAGGGGTTTGGATGGCTACACCTTC.

The chain links TRBV6-2 or TRBV6-3 to TRBJ2-1; D may be TRBD1 (6 bases). Germline V gene sequence: CDR1 MNHEY, CDR2 SVGEGT. Trimming left V 5 bases short and J 4 bases short, with 15 bases between. This CDR3 is 15 amino acids long. For the CDR3, the DNA is TGTGCCAGCAGTCTCACAGGGTTGGGTTACAATGAGCAGTTCTTC. It encodes CASSLTGLGYNEQFF.

This clone occurred a few times. V is TRBV18 and J is TRBJ2-7; the D is unclear. Germline V CDR1 and CDR2: KGHSH, LQKENI. The CDR3 has 12 residues. Trimming pared 2 bases from V and 3 bases from J, leaving 5 bases between. Here the CDR3 DNA reads TGTGCCAGCTCACCAAACCTCTACGAGCAGTACTTC. This sequence encodes CASSPNLYEQYF.

The chain carries TRBV6-5 and TRBJ1-1; D is uncertain. The V gene lost 0 bases and the J gene lost 1 base, with 6 bases spanning the gap. This CDR3 has 14 amino acids. The germline V gene encodes CDR1 MNHEY and CDR2 SVGAGI. CDR3: CASSYSLGNTEAFF. In DNA, the CDR3 is TGTGCCAGCAGTTACTCGCTGGGGAACACTGAAGCTTTCTTT.

The chain is built from TRBV19 and TRBJ2-3; 7 bases line up with TRBD1. J lost 2 bases, V lost 7 bases, and 6 bases had no gene match. CDR3 length: 14 amino acids. The germline V gene encodes CDR1 LNHDA and CDR2 SQIVND (reference sequence). The CDR3 bases are TGTGCCAGTAAGGGACAGCCCAACACAGATACGCAGTATTTT. This gives the protein CASKGQPNTDTQYF. Full variable domain (missing parts from reference TRBV19 and TRBJ2-3): DGGITQSPKYLFRKEGQNVTLSCEQNLNHDAMYWYRQDPGQGLRLIYYSQIVNDFQKGDIAEGYSVSREKKESFPLTVTSAQKNPTAFYLCASKGQPNTDTQYFGPGTRLTVL.

This chain joins TRBV11-2 and TRBJ2-7; the D is unclear. This CDR3 region has 14 residues. CDR1 and CDR2 (germline): SGHAT, FQNNGV. V dropped 5 bases and J dropped 0 bases, with 11 bases sitting between them. The CDR3 here is CASSPARSSYEQYF. The CDR3 nucleotides are TGTGCCAGCAGCCCCGCCAGGTCCTCCTACGAGCAGTACTTC.

Notes on this clone: The junction differs from germline at one of its ends, possibly a read error. CDR3 bases: TGTGCCAGCAGCAAAGATCGTCTCCGGGCGAGGGCTGAAGCTTTCTTT. Encoded protein: CASSKDRLRARAEAFF. The chain recombines TRBV4-2 with TRBJ1-1; no definite D call. CDR3 length: 16 residues. Germline CDR1 reads LGHNA; CDR2 reads YNFKEQ.

This chain uses TRBV13 with TRBJ2-7; TRBD1 is a possible D gene (6 bases). Germline values: CDR1 PRHDT, CDR2 FYEKMQ (reference sequence). Trimming shortened V by 4 bases and J by 5 bases, and 12 bases separated the two germline ends. The CDR3 is 13 residues long. Here the CDR3 DNA reads TGTGCCAGCAGCTACCCCCAGGGGAACGAGCAGTACTTC. This encodes CASSYPQGNEQYF. The full variable domain, with the rest looked up from reference TRBV13 and TRBJ2-7, is AAGVIQSPRHLIKEKRETATLKCYPIPRHDTVYWYQQGPGQDPQFLISFYEKMQSDKGSIPDRFSAQQFSDYHSELNMSSLELGDSALYFCASSYPQGNEQYFGPGTRLTVT.